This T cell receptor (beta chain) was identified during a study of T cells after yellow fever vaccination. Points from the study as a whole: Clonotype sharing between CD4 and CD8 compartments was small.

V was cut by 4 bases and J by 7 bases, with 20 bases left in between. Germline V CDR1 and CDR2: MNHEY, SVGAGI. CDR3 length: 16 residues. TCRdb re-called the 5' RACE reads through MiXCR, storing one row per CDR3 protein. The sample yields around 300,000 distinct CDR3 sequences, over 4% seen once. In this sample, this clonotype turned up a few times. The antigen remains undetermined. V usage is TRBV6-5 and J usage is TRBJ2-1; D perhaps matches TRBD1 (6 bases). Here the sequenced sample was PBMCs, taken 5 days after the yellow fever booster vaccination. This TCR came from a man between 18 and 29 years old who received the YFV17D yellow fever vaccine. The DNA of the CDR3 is TGTGCCAGCAGTTTCTTCAGGGGAGTTGCCAGGAATGAGCAGTTCTTC. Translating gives CASSFFRGVARNEQFF.